Following are 12 T cell receptor beta chains from one sample sequenced in a study of T cells in Graves' hyperthyroidism and ophthalmopathy. Amplified regions were TCR beta CDR3 sequences from RNA transcripts. The HTBI primer set served for first-round RT-PCR of the TCR CDR3. TCRdb reprocessed the multiplex PCR reads with MiXCR, giving one entry per CDR3 protein. The sample holds approximately 720,000 distinct CDR3 sequences, approximately 18% seen once. The sample comprised blood. These receptors were obtained from a woman in her forties or fifties with Graves' hyperthyroidism that later progressed to Graves' ophthalmopathy.

This clonotype was recorded many times. The chain has TRBV5-8 and TRBJ2-1, with D perhaps TRBD1 (6 bases). Deletions cut 0 bases from V and 0 bases from J, with 10 bases between. CDR3 length: 16 amino acids. Per germline, CDR1 SGHTS and CDR2 YDEGEE. CDR3 protein: CASSLGQVSSYNEQFF. The CDR3 DNA reads TGTGCCAGCAGCTTGGGACAGGTGAGCTCCTACAATGAGCAGTTCTTC.

The V call is TRBV15, the J call TRBJ1-4; D might be TRBD1 (5 bases). V lost 8 bases and J 7 bases, leaving 11 bases between the germline ends. CDR1 and CDR2 from the germline V gene are LNHNV and YYDKDF (reference sequence). The CDR3 is made up of 12 amino acids. The CDR3 reads CATRGVGEKLFF. The CDR3 region has the DNA TGTGCCACCCGGGGGGTCGGTGAAAAACTGTTTTTT.

Only a few counts were recorded for this clonotype. The rearrangement uses TRBV6-1 and TRBJ2-1; weak D call: TRBD2 (5 bases). Trimming shortened V by 7 bases and J by 0 bases, and 10 bases separated the two germline ends. Germline loops: CDR1 MNHNS, CDR2 SASEGT. The CDR3 sequence is 14 residues long. The chain's CDR3 is CASNGVRSYNEQFF. The CDR3, as DNA: TGTGCCAGCAACGGGGTGCGCTCCTACAATGAGCAGTTCTTC.

This clonotype was seen many times. The chain employs TRBV30 and TRBJ1-2, with D possibly TRBD1 on 6 matching bases. Trimming removed 0 bases from V and 5 bases from J, with 10 bases in between. The V gene's germline CDR1 is GTSNPN and CDR2 SVGIG (reference sequence). The CDR3 loop spans 13 amino acids. The CDR3 sequence: CAWSVQGGYGYTF. The CDR3, as DNA: TGTGCCTGGAGTGTACAGGGAGGGTATGGCTACACCTTC. Full variable domain (outside the CDR3, taken from reference TRBV30 and TRBJ1-2): SQTIHQWPATLVQPVGSPLSLECTVEGTSNPNLYWYRQAAGRGLQLLFYSVGIGQISSEVPQNLSASRPQDRQFILSSKKLLLSDSGFYLCAWSVQGGYGYTFGSGTRLTVV.

The genes are TRBV11-3 and TRBJ2-1; D call uncertain. V was trimmed by 0 bases and J by 9 bases, leaving 6 bases between them. The CDR3 sequence is 12 residues long. Germline assignment: CDR1 SGHNT and CDR2 YENEEA. The CDR3 loop reads CASSLDGFEQFF. The CDR3 DNA follows: TGTGCCAGCAGCTTAGATGGCTTTGAGCAGTTCTTC.

This clonotype appeared many times. The rearrangement joins TRBV3-1 to TRBJ2-2; 9 bases match TRBD1. The CDR3 has 15 residues. Per germline, CDR1 LGHDT and CDR2 YNNKEL (reference sequence). Trimming cost V 4 bases and J 6 bases; bases outside gene matches: 6. In DNA form, the CDR3 reads TGTGCCAGCAGCCCCCGGGACAGGGAGGCCGGGGAGCTGTTTTTT. It codes for CASSPRDREAGELFF.

The sample holds a few counts of this clonotype. The chain carries TRBV5-1 and TRBJ1-2, with TRBD1 matching over 7 bases. The CDR3 sequence is 14 residues long. V was clipped by 1 base and J by 2 bases; unmatched bases: 2. Germline CDR1 is SGHRS and CDR2 is YFSETQ. CDR3 region: CASSLFRGNYGYTF. CDR3 nucleotides: TGCGCCAGCAGCTTGTTCAGGGGGAACTATGGCTACACCTTC. Filled out from reference TRBV5-1 and TRBJ1-2, the complete variable domain reads KAGVTQTPRYLIKTRGQQVTLSCSPISGHRSVSWYQQTPGQGLQFLFEYFSETQRNKGNFPGRFSGRQFSNSRSEMNVSTLELGDSALYLCASSLFRGNYGYTFGSGTRLTVV.

This clonotype appeared many times. The rearrangement uses TRBV20-1 and TRBJ2-3; 10 bases fit TRBD2. Trimming removed 5 bases from V and 5 bases from J; junction bases left unmatched: 7. The germline gives CDR1 DFQATT, CDR2 SNEGSKA (reference sequence). The CDR3 covers 14 residues. In DNA, the CDR3 is TGCAGTGCTCCCCAGCGGGGGGGCTTAGATACGCAGTATTTT. Encoded protein: CSAPQRGGLDTQYF.

This clonotype has ten or more counts. This chain joins TRBV2 and TRBJ2-2; 9 nucleotides align to TRBD1. CDR1 and CDR2 from the germline V gene are SNHLY and FYNNEI. This CDR3 is 14 amino acids long. J gave up 4 bases and V 7 bases, and 4 bases lay outside the gene matches. The CDR3 region has the DNA TGTGCCAGCATGATGACAGGGGGCACCGGGGAGCTGTTTTTT. It encodes CASMMTGGTGELFF.

V and J are TRBV7-9 and TRBJ2-5; TRBD2 matches 13 bases. The germline V gene has CDR1 SEHNR and CDR2 FQNEAQ (reference sequence). Trimming took 4 bases from V and 13 from J; bases not matched to a gene: 3. There are 12 residues in the CDR3. CDR3 DNA sequence: TGTGCCAGCAGCTGGACTAGCGGGGGCCTGTACTTC. Protein: CASSWTSGGLYF.

The sample holds a few counts of this clonotype. Here the CDR3 reads CSASGTDNYGYTF. CDR3 sequence (DNA): TGCAGTGCCTCCGGGACAGATAACTATGGCTACACCTTC. The gene calls are TRBV20-1 and TRBJ1-2; 7 nucleotides align to TRBD1. J was trimmed by 1 base and V by 6 bases; bases with no gene match: 5. The germline V gene encodes CDR1 DFQATT and CDR2 SNEGSKA (reference sequence). The CDR3 has 13 amino acids.

This rearrangement joins TRBV5-6 to TRBJ2-5, with D perhaps TRBD1 (5 bases). The CDR3 is 13 residues long. V lost 4 bases and J 2 bases, leaving 9 bases between the germline ends. Germline V gene sequence: CDR1 SGHDT, CDR2 YYEEEE. In nucleotides, the CDR3 is TGTGCCAGCAGCGCGGACAATCAAGAGACCCAGTACTTC. Translating gives CASSADNQETQYF.